The sample holds many counts of the clone carrying this T cell receptor (beta chain). Its antigen is unknown. The data originate from a study of cytomegalovirus exposure and HLA in healthy donors. In the PCR, 60 Vbeta and 13 Jbeta primers were used. In the study's own analysis: In a later analysis, the count reached some 75 million unique TCR beta chains, with about 9.9 million shared. Profiling relied on immunoSEQ multiplex PCR, and the TCRdb table lists in-frame clones only, not all of them. D and trimming come from the DNA, and the V and J calls and clone size come from that table. The sample lists 150,000 to 200,000 clones, less than 90% seen once, with around 6.6% in the top ten. General study findings and limits: As a later analysis showed, several of the most significant clusters appeared to be linked to common viral pathogens. Later analysis revealed greater clonal expansion in HLA-associated TCR beta chains than in equally common others.

The germline CDR1 and CDR2 sequences are MGHDK and SYGVNS. Between the trimmed V and J ends, which lost 0 bases and 2 bases, there was a span of 4 bases. This CDR3 comprises 13 residues. The sequenced material came from PBMCs. The chain employs TRBV25-1 and TRBJ1-1; D is unresolved. This receptor was taken from a male donor in good health and CMV-seropositive. CDR3: CASSEYRNTEAFF. For the CDR3, the DNA is TGTGCCAGCAGTGAATACAGAAACACTGAAGCTTTCTTT.